What follows describes a single T cell receptor beta chain. The Seattle patients joined while their infection was active and were tracked longitudinally afterward. CDR3 length equals 15 residues. V was clipped by 3 bases and J by 8 bases, with 16 bases between them. Germline lookup yields CDR1 LNHDA and CDR2 SQIVND (reference sequence). Using immunoSEQ multiplex PCR, the repertoire was profiled, and TCRdb retains in-frame clones only, with some absent. Of a few hundred thousand clones in the sample, about 90% were seen once. The data derive from a study of blood T cell repertoires in COVID-19. Study summary: Acute and convalescent COVID-19 specimens originated in the United States, Italy and Spain.

The sequenced sample consisted of peripheral blood. The sequence was obtained from a man between 18 and 35 years old with COVID-19, enrolled during active disease. The V call is TRBV19, the J call TRBJ2-2; tentative D call: TRBD2 (6 bases). The CDR3 nucleotides read TGTGCCAGTAGTATTGGGTGGCGGGGTCCGGGGGAGCTGTTTTTT. Translation: CASSIGWRGPGELFF.